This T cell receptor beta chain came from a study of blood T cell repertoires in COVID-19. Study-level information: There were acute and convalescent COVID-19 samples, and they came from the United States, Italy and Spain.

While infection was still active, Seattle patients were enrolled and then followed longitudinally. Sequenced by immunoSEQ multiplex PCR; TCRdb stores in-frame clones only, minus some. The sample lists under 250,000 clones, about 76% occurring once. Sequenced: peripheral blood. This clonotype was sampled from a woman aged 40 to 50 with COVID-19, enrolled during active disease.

CDR3 amino acids: CASLKRLTGGKTEAFF. CDR3 DNA sequence: TGTGCCAGCCTAAAACGACTGACAGGGGGCAAGACTGAAGCTTTCTTT. The chain is built from TRBV3-1 (or the pseudogene TRBV3-2) and TRBJ1-1; TRBD1 agrees at 10 bases. Germline V gives CDR1 LGHDT, CDR2 YNNKEL (reference sequence). The CDR3 is 16 residues long. Trimming cost V 8 bases and J 5 bases; bases outside gene matches: 14.